One sample yielded the 2 T cell receptor beta chains listed below, sequenced in a study of T cell repertoires in cytomegalovirus infection. TCRdb analysed the reads with MiXCR anew, one entry per CDR3 protein. The sample records approximately 490,000 distinct CDR3 sequences, about 10% being singletons. The specimen was PBMCs. The receptors stem from a human donor in good health (CMV status not recorded). Some clones in this sample may be carry-over from other donors' samples.

This clonotype was counted at least ten times. The chain is built from TRBV15 and TRBJ2-7; 8 bases map to TRBD1. Germline CDR1 is LNHNV and CDR2 is YYDKDF (reference sequence). This CDR3 is built from 16 residues. V lost 2 bases to trimming and J lost 0 bases; unmatched junction nucleotides: 6. CDR3 protein: CATSRPADRASYEQYF. The CDR3 nucleotides read TGTGCCACCAGCAGACCCGCGGACAGGGCCTCCTACGAGCAGTACTTC.

The chain is built from TRBV3-1 and TRBJ1-5; 7 nucleotides match TRBD1. The V gene's germline CDR1 is LGHDT and CDR2 YNNKEL (reference sequence). The CDR3 spans 17 residues. The junction had 7 bases not matched to a gene; V was cut back by 1 base and J by 1 base. CDR3 coding DNA: TGTGCCAGCAGCCAAGGAGGACAGGTAGGGAGCAATCAGCCCCAGCATTTT. It is translated as CASSQGGQVGSNQPQHF.